This T cell receptor beta chain was sequenced for a study of early T cells in non-severe SARS-CoV-2 infection. Study-level information: Sequencing of bulk RNA from unsorted whole blood was done, without chain pairing. Study conclusions and caveats: Anti-spike CD8 specificities were favored by VDJdb matching, whose results missed private and CD4 specificities.

Individual cDNA molecules were tagged with unique molecular identifiers. MiXCR, run by TCRdb on the 5' RACE reads, gives a single entry per CDR3 protein. Of about 61,000 distinct CDR3 sequences in the sample, 10% to 14% were seen once. Germline assignment: CDR1 LNHDA and CDR2 SQIVND (reference sequence). This CDR3 contains 14 residues. The V and J ends lost 4 bases and 4 bases, in that order; junction bases with no gene match: 6. This clonotype was detected ten times or more. Antigen: not known. The sequencing input was whole blood. This TCR was recovered from an adult who was a healthcare worker with PCR-confirmed SARS-CoV-2 infection or an uninfected control (not recorded which). This chain connects TRBV19 to TRBJ2-7, with TRBD2 matching 8 bases. This CDR3 is CASSTTGLGYEQYF. CDR3 sequence (DNA): TGTGCCAGTAGTACGACGGGACTAGGGTACGAGCAGTACTTC.